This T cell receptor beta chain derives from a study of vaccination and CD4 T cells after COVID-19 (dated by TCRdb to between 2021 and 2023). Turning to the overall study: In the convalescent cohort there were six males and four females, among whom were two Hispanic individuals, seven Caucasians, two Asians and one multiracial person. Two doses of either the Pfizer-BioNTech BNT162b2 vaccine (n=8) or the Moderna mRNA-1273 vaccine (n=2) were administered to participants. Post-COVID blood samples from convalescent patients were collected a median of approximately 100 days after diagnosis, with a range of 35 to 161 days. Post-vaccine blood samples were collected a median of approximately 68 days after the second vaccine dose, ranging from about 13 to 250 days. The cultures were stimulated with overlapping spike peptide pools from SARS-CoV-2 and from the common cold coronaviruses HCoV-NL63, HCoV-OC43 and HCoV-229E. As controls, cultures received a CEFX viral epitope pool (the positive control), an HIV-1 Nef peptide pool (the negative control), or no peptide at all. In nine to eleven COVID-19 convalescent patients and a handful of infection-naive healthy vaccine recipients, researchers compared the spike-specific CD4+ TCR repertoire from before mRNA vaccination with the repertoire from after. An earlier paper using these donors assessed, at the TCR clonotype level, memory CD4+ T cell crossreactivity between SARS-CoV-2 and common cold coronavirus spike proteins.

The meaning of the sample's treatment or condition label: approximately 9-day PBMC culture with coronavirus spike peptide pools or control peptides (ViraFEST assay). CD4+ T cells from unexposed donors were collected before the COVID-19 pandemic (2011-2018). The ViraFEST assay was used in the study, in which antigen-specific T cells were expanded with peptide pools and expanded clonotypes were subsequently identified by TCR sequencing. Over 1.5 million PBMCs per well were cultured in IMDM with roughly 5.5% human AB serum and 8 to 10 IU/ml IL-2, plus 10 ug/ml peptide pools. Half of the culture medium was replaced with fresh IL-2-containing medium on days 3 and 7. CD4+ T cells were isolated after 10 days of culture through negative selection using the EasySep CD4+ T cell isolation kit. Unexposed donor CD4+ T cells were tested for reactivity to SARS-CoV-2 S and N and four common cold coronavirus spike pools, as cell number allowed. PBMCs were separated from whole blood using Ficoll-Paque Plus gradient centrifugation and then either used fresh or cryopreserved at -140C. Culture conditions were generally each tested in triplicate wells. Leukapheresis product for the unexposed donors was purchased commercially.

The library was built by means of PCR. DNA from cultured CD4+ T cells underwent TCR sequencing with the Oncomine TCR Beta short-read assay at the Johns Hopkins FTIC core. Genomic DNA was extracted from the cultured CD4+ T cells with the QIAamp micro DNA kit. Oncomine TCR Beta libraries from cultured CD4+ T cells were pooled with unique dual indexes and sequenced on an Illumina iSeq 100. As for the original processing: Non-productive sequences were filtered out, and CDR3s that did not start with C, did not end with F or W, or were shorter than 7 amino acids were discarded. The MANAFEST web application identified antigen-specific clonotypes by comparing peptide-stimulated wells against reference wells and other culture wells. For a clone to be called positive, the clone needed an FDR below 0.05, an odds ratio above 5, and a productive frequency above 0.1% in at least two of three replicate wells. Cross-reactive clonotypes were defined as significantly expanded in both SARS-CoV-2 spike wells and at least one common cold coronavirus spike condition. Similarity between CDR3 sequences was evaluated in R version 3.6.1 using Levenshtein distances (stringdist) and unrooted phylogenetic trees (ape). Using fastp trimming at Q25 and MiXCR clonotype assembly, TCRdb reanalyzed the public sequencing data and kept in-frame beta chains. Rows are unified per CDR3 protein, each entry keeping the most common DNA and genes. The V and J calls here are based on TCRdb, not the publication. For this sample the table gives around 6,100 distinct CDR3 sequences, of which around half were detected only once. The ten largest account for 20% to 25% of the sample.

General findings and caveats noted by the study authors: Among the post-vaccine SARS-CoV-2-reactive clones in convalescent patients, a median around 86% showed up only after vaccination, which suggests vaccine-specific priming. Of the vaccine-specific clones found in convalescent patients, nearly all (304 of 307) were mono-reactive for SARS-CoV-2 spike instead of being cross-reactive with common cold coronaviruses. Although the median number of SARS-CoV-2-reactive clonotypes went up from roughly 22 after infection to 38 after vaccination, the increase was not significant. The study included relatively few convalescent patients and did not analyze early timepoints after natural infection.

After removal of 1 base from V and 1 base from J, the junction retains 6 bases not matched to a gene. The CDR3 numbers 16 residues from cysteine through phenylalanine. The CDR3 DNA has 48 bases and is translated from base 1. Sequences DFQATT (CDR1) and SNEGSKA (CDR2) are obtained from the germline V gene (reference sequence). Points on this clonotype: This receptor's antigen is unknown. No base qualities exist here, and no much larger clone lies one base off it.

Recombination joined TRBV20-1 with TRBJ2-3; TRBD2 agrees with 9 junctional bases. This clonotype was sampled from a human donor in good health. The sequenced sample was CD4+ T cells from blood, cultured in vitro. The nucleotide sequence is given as TGCAGTGCTAGAGCTCTAGCGGGACCGGGCACAGATACGCAGTATTTT. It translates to CSARALAGPGTDTQYF.